This TCR beta chain was identified during a study of CD8 T cells in Susac syndrome. An input of roughly 0.5 to 1 ug of RNA was subjected to reverse transcription using random hexamers. TCRdb redid the calling of the immunoSEQ multiplex PCR reads with MiXCR, one entry per CDR3 protein. The table has 15,000 to 20,000 distinct CDR3 sequences, approximately 95% seen once. Germline CDR1 reads GTSNPN; CDR2 reads SVGIG (reference sequence). The junction had 16 bases not matched to a gene; V was cut back by 3 bases and J by 4 bases. The CDR3 has 17 amino acids. In its sample, this clonotype was seen once. Input material: CD8+ T cells from PBMCs. This TCR came from a human donor in good health. This chain joins TRBV30 and TRBJ2-5, with 8 bases that match TRBD1. The CDR3 nucleotides read TGTGCCTGGAGACCAGCCCAGGGGGCGCGGGAATCAGAGACCCAGTACTTC. This codes for CAWRPAQGARESETQYF. Full variable domain (remainder filled in from reference TRBV30 and TRBJ2-5): SQTIHQWPATLVQPVGSPLSLECTVEGTSNPNLYWYRQAAGRGLQLLFYSVGIGQISSEVPQNLSASRPQDRQFILSSKKLLLSDSGFYLCAWRPAQGARESETQYFGPGTRLLVL.